These T cell receptor beta chains were read from a single sample in a study of shared clonotypes between healthy human individuals. The assay was immunoSEQ multiplex PCR, and TCRdb's table has in-frame clones only and misses some. The table records approximately 2,000,000 clones, around 93% of them present only once. Sequencing used naive CD4+ T cells from PBMCs. The receptors were gathered from a man in his late teens or twenties in good health. Some clones in this sample may be carry-over from other donors' samples. The CDR3 runs from the conserved cysteine through the conserved F or W. D genes are given only for firm matches. Not all rows give a size; the values are once, few, many and, for expanded clones, a class.

CDR3 length	D gene	V gene	clone size	J gene	CDR3 protein	CDR3 DNA
16	TRBD2	TRBV10-1	.	TRBJ2-1	CASSASSGSSYNEQFF	TGCGCCAGCAGTGCCTCTAGCGGAAGCTCCTACAATGAGCAGTTCTTC
13	.	TRBV2	.	TRBJ2-5	CASSKDGGETQYF	TGTGCCAGCAGTAAGGACGGTGGGGAGACCCAGTACTTC
16	.	TRBV28	.	TRBJ1-2	CASSLGGTGPDRGYTF	TGTGCCAGCAGTTTGGGGGGAACTGGACCGGATCGTGGCTACACCTTC
15	.	TRBV12-5	.	TRBJ2-3	CASGLAAGWADTQYF	TGTGCTAGTGGTTTGGCGGCAGGATGGGCAGATACGCAGTATTTT
16	TRBD2	TRBV28	.	TRBJ2-4	CASSPGLAGIGGIQYF	TGTGCCAGCAGTCCCGGACTAGCGGGAATCGGTGGCATTCAGTACTTC
13	.	TRBV18	.	TRBJ2-7	CASSPGHTYEQYF	TGTGCCAGCTCACCGGGACACACCTACGAGCAGTACTTC
16	.	TRBV5-1	.	TRBJ2-2	CASSLSQGRTAGELFF	TGCGCCAGCAGCTTGAGCCAGGGGAGGACGGCCGGGGAGCTGTTTTTT
16	TRBD2	TRBV28	.	TRBJ2-7	CASSFRRLAGPYEQYF	TGTGCCAGCAGTTTTCGTAGGCTAGCGGGACCCTACGAGCAGTACTTC
11	.	TRBV28	few	TRBJ1-2	CASSRARGYTF	TGTGCCAGCAGTCGGGCCCGCGGCTACACCTTC
16	.	TRBV18	.	TRBJ2-2	CASSPSRKANTGELFF	TGTGCCAGCTCACCATCCAGAAAAGCGAACACCGGGGAGCTGTTTTTT